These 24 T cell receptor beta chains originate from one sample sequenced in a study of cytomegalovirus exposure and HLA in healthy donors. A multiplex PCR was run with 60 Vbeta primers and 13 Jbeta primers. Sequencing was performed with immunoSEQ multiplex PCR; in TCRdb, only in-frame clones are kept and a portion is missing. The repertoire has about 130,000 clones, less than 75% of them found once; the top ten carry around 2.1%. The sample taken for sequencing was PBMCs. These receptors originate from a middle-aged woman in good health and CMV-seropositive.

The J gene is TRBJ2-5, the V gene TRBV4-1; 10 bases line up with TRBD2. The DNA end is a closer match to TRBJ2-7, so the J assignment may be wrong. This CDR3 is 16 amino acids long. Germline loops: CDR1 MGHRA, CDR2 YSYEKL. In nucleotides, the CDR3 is TGCGCCAGCAGCCAAATCGCTAGCGGGGGTAGGTACGAGCAGTACTTC. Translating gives CASSQIASGGRYEQYF.

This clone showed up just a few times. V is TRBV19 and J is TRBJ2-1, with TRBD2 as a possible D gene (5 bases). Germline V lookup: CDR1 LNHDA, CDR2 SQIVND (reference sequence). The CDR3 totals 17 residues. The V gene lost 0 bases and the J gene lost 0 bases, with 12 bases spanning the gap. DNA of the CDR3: TGTGCCAGTAGTATAGATTGGCGAGGGCTCTCCTACAATGAGCAGTTCTTC. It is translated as CASSIDWRGLSYNEQFF. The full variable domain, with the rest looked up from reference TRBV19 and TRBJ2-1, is DGGITQSPKYLFRKEGQNVTLSCEQNLNHDAMYWYRQDPGQGLRLIYYSQIVNDFQKGDIAEGYSVSREKKESFPLTVTSAQKNPTAFYLCASSIDWRGLSYNEQFFGPGTRLTVL.

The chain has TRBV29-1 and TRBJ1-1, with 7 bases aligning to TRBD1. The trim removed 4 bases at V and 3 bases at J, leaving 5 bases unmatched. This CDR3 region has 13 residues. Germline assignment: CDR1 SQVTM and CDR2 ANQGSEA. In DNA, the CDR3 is TGCAGCGTTGCGACAGGGTCGTACACTGAAGCTTTCTTT. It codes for CSVATGSYTEAFF. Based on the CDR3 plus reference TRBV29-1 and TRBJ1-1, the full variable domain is SAVISQKPSRDICQRGTSLTIQCQVDSQVTMMFWYRQQPGQSLTLIATANQGSEATYESGFVIDKFPISRPNLTFSTLTVSNMSPEDSSIYLCSVATGSYTEAFFGQGTRLTVV.

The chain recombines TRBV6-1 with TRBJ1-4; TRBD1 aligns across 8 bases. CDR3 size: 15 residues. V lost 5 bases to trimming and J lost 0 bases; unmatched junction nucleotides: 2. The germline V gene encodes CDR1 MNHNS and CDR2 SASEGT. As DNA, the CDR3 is TGTGCCAGCAGTTCACAGGGGGCAACTAATGAAAAACTGTTTTTT. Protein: CASSSQGATNEKLFF.

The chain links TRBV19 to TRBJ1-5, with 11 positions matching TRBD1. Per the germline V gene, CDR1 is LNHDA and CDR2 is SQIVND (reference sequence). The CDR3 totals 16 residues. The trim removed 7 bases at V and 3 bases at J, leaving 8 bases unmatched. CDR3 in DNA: TGTGCCAGTAAGCCTGGGGACAGGGGGAACAATCAGCCCCAGCATTTT. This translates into CASKPGDRGNNQPQHF.

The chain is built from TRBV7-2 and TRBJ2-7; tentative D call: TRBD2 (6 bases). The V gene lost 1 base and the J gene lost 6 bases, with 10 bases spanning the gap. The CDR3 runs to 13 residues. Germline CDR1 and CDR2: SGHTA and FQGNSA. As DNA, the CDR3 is TGTGCCAGCAGCTTAGTGGAGGGGTTCGAGCAGTACTTC. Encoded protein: CASSLVEGFEQYF.

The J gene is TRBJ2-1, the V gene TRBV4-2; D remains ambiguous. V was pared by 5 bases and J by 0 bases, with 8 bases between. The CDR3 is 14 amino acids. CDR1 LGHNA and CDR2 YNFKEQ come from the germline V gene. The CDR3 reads CASSIESSYNEQFF. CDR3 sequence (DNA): TGTGCCAGCAGCATTGAGAGCTCCTACAATGAGCAGTTCTTC.

This CDR3 reads CASSLWAGIPGELFF. DNA of the CDR3: TGTGCCAGCAGCTTGTGGGCAGGGATACCCGGGGAGCTGTTTTTT. J is TRBJ2-2 and V is TRBV5-6; tentatively, D is TRBD1 (5 bases). Trimming left V 1 base short and J 6 bases short, with 13 bases between. The germline V gene encodes CDR1 SGHDT and CDR2 YYEEEE. The CDR3 spans 15 residues. Filled out from reference TRBV5-6 and TRBJ2-2, the complete variable domain reads DAGVTQSPTHLIKTRGQQVTLRCSPKSGHDTVSWYQQALGQGPQFIFQYYEEEERQRGNFPDRFSGHQFPNYSSELNVNALLLGDSALYLCASSLWAGIPGELFFGEGSRLTVL.

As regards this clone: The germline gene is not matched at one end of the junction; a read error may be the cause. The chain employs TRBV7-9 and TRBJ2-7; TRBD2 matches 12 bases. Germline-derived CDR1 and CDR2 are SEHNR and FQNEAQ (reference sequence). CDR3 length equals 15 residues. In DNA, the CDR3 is TGTTCCAGCAGCGACTCTAGCGGGAGGGGCTACGAGCAGTACTTC. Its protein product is CSSSDSSGRGYEQYF.

The DNA of the CDR3 is TGCGCCAGCAGCCCGGGACAGGGGGCTAGCAATCAGCCCCAGCATTTT. Encoded protein: CASSPGQGASNQPQHF. The chain combines TRBV4-3 with TRBJ1-5; 12 nucleotides match TRBD1. CDR3 length equals 16 residues. Unmatched junction bases numbered 1, after V lost 4 bases and J lost 0 bases. Germline assignment: CDR1 LGHNA and CDR2 YSLEER.

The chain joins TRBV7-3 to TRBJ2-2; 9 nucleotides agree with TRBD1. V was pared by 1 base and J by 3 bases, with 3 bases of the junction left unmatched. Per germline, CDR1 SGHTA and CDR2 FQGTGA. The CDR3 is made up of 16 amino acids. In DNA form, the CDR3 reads TGTGCCAGCAGCTTAAGAGGGACAGGGTACACCGGGGAGCTGTTTTTT. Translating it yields CASSLRGTGYTGELFF.

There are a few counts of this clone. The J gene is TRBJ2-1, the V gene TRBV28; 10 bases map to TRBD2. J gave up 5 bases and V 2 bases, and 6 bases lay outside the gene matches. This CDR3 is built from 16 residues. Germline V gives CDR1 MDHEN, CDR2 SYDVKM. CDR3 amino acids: CASSLRGLAENNEQFF. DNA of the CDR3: TGTGCCAGCAGTTTACGAGGACTAGCGGAGAACAATGAGCAGTTCTTC.

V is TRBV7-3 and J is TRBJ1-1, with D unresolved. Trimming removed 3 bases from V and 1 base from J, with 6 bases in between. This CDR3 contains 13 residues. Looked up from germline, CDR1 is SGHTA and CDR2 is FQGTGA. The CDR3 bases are TGTGCCAGCAGCTTCAGCGGGAACACTGAAGCTTTCTTT. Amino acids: CASSFSGNTEAFF. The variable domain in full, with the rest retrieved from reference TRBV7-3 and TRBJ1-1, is GAGVSQTPSNKVTEKGKYVELRCDPISGHTALYWYRQSLGQGPEFLIYFQGTGAADDSGLPNDRFFAVRPEGSVSTLKIQRTERGDSAVYLCASSFSGNTEAFFGQGTRLTVV.

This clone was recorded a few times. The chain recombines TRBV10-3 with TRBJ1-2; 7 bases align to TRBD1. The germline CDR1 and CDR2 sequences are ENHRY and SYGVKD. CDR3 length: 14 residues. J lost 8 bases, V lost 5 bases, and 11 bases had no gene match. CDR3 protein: CAISSTGAGGGYTF. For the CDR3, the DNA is TGTGCCATCAGTTCTACAGGGGCAGGTGGCGGCTACACCTTC.

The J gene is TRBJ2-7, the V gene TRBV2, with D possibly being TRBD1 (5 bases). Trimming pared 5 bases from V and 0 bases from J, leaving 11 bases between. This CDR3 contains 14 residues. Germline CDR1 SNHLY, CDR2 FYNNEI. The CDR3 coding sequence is TGTGCCAGCAGTACCGACAGTTACTCCTACGAGCAGTACTTC. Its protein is CASSTDSYSYEQYF. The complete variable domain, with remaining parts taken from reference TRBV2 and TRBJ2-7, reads EPEVTQTPSHQVTQMGQEVILRCVPISNHLYFYWYRQILGQKVEFLVSFYNNEISEKSEIFDDQFSVERPDGSNFTLKIRSTKLEDSAMYFCASSTDSYSYEQYFGPGTRLTVT.

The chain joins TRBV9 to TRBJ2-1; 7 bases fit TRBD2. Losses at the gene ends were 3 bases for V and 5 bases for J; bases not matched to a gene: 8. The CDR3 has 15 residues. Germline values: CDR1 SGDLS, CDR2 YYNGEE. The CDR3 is CASSALGGYDNEQFF. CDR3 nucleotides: TGTGCCAGCAGCGCCCTCGGGGGGTACGACAATGAGCAGTTCTTC.

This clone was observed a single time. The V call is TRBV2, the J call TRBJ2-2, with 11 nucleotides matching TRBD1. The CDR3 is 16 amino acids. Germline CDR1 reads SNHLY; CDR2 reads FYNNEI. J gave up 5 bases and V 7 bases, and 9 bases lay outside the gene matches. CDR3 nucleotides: TGTGCCAGCAAAAATGGGGGGACAGGGGGGACCGGGGAGCTGTTTTTT. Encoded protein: CASKNGGTGGTGELFF.

The CDR3 coding sequence is TGTGCCTGGAGACATAGCAATCAGCCCCAGCATTTT. Encoded protein: CAWRHSNQPQHF. The chain employs TRBV30 and TRBJ1-5; D is ambiguous. CDR1 GTSNPN and CDR2 SVGIG come from the germline V gene (reference sequence). Trimming shortened V by 3 bases and J by 0 bases, and 3 bases separated the two germline ends. The length of the CDR3 is 12 residues. Based on the CDR3 plus reference TRBV30 and TRBJ1-5, the full variable domain is SQTIHQWPATLVQPVGSPLSLECTVEGTSNPNLYWYRQAAGRGLQLLFYSVGIGQISSEVPQNLSASRPQDRQFILSSKKLLLSDSGFYLCAWRHSNQPQHFGDGTRLSIL.

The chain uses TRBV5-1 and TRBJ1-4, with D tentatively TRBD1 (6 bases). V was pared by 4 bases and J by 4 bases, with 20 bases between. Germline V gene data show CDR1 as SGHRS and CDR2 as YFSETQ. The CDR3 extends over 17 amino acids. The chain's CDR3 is CASSLQASGASNEKLFF. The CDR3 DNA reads TGCGCCAGCAGCCTGCAAGCATCAGGGGCGAGTAATGAAAAACTGTTTTTT.

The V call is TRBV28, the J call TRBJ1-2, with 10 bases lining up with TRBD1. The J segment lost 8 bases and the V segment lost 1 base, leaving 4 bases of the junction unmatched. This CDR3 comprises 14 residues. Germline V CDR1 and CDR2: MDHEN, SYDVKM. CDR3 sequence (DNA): TGTGCCAGCAGTTTATACGGGACAGGGGACGGCTACACCTTC. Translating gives CASSLYGTGDGYTF.

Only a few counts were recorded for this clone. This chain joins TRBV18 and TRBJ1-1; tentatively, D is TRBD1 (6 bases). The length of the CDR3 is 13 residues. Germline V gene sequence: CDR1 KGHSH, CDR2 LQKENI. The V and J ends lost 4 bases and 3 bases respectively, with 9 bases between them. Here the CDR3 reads CASSQGGDTEAFF. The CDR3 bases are TGTGCCAGCTCACAGGGGGGGGACACTGAAGCTTTCTTT.

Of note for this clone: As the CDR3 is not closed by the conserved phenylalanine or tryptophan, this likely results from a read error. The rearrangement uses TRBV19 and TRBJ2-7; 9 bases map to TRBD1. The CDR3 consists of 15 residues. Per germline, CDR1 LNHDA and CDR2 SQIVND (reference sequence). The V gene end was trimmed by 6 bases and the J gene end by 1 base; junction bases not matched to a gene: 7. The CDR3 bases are TGTGCCAGTAGCTCCCCGGGACAGGGTTCCTACGAGCAGTACCTC. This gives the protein CASSSPGQGSYEQYL.

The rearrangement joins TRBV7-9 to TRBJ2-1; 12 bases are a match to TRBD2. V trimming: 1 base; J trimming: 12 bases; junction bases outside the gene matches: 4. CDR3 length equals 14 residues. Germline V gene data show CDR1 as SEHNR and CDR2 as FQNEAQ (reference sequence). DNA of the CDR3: TGTGCCAGCAGCTTAGGACTAGCGGGAGTCGGGCAGTTCTTC. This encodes CASSLGLAGVGQFF.

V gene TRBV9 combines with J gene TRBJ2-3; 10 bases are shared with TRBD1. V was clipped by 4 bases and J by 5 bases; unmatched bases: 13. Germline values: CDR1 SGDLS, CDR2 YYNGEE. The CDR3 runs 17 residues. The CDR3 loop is CASSPTAGTGERDTQYF. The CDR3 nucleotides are TGTGCCAGCAGCCCGACGGCCGGGACAGGGGAAAGAGATACGCAGTATTTT.